Following are 3 T cell receptor beta chains from one sample sequenced in a study of blood T cell repertoires in COVID-19 (TCRdb year 2020). The library came from the immunoSEQ multiplex PCR assay. Here the immuneACCESS table is served through TCRdb, limited to in-frame sequences with V and J called. Missing clones are a known gap in these copies; in checked studies unresolved V genes cover under half, and the rest lacks a known reason. The sample profile shows around 62,000 clones; over 75% of them were found once. The ten top clones hold 20% to 25% of the sample. Sequenced: peripheral blood. Every receptor here comes from a man aged 45-60 years with acute or convalescent COVID-19.

V gene TRBV5-4 combines with J gene TRBJ2-1, with 13 bases lining up with TRBD2. The CDR3 consists of 17 residues. The germline CDR1 and CDR2 sequences are SGHNT and YYREEE (reference sequence). With 4 bases clipped from V and 10 bases from J, the junction kept 14 bases outside the gene matches. In DNA, the CDR3 is TGTGCCAGCAGCCCGCGACTAGCGGGGGGCCCAAGAGGGGAGCAGTTCTTC. Encoded protein: CASSPRLAGGPRGEQFF.

The V call is TRBV6-5, the J call TRBJ2-1; D gene uncertain. V dropped 2 bases and J dropped 0 bases, with 5 bases sitting between them. Germline CDR1 reads MNHEY; CDR2 reads SVGAGI. The CDR3 has 14 residues. DNA for the CDR3: TGTGCCAGCAGTTACACGAGCTCCTACAATGAGCAGTTCTTC. This codes for CASSYTSSYNEQFF.

V is TRBV10-2 and J is TRBJ2-3; D may be TRBD2 (6 bases). Germline values: CDR1 WSHSY, CDR2 SAAADI. The V end lost 8 bases, the J end lost 0 bases, and 12 bases lay between the germline ends. This CDR3 is 14 amino acids long. CDR3 sequence reads: CASRETESTDTQYF. In nucleotides, the CDR3 is TGCGCCAGCCGGGAGACAGAGAGCACAGATACGCAGTATTTT.